This record looks at one T cell receptor (beta chain) sequence and its context. The study recruited people aged about 18 to 95 years across approximately 25 US areas. This sample is part of a study of blood T cell repertoires in COVID-19. Repertoires were generated with immunoSEQ multiplex PCR, while TCRdb's copy carries only in-frame clones and drops some. The sample includes about 270,000 clones, just under 90% seen only once; the top ten take about 2%. The CDR3 is 15 amino acids. The ends were cut back, 0 bases at V and 1 base at J, with 7 bases in the middle. Germline lookup yields CDR1 SGDLS and CDR2 YYNGEE.

V is TRBV9 and J is TRBJ2-2; D uncertain. Material: PBMCs or T cells enriched from blood (not recorded which). The clonotype was recovered from a woman aged 60-75 years who had recovered from COVID-19. The CDR3 region is CASSVDGRNTGELFF. The CDR3 DNA reads as TGTGCCAGCAGCGTAGATGGTAGGAACACCGGGGAGCTGTTTTTT.